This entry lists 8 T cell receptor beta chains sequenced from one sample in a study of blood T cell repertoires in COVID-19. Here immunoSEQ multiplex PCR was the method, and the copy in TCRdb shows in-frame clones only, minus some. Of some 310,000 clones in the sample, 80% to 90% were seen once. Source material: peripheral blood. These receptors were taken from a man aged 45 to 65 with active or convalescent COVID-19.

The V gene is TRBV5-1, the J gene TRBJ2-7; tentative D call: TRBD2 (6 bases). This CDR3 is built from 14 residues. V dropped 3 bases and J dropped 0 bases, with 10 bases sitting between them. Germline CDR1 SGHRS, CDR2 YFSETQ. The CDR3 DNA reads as TGCGCCAGCAGCTCTGCGACTAGCTCCTACGAGCAGTACTTC. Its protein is CASSSATSSYEQYF.

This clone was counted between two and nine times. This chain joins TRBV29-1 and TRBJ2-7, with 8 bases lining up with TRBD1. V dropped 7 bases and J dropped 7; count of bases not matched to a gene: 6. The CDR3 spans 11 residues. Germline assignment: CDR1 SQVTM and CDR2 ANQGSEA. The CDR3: CSASQGVEQYF. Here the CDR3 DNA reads TGCAGCGCCTCACAGGGGGTAGAGCAGTACTTC.

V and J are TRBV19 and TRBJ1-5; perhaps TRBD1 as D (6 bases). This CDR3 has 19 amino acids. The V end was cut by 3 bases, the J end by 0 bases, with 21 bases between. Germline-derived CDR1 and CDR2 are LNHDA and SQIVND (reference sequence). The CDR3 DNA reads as TGTGCCAGTAGTATGGACACCCGAAGGGGGAATTATAGCAATCAGCCCCAGCATTTT. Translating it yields CASSMDTRRGNYSNQPQHF. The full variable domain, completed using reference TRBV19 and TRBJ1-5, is DGGITQSPKYLFRKEGQNVTLSCEQNLNHDAMYWYRQDPGQGLRLIYYSQIVNDFQKGDIAEGYSVSREKKESFPLTVTSAQKNPTAFYLCASSMDTRRGNYSNQPQHFGDGTRLSIL.

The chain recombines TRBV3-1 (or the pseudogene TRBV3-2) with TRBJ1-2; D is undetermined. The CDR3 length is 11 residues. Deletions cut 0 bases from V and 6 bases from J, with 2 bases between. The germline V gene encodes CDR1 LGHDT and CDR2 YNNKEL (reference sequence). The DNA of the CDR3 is TGTGCCAGCAGCCAAGATAATGGCTACACCTTC. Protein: CASSQDNGYTF.

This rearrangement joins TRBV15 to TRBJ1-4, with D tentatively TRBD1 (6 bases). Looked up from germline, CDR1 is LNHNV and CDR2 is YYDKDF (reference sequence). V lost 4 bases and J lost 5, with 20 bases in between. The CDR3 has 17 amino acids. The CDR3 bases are TGTGCCACCAGCACCTCCCGTAAAGGACAGTTCAATGAAAAACTGTTTTTT. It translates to CATSTSRKGQFNEKLFF.

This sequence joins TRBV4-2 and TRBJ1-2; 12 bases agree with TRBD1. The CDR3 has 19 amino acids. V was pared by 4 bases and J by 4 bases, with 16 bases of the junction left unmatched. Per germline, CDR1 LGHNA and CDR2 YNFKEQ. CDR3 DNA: TGTGCCAGCAGCCGTACTCAAGATCCGGGACAGGGGGCCTTCTATGGCTACACCTTC. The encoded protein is CASSRTQDPGQGAFYGYTF.

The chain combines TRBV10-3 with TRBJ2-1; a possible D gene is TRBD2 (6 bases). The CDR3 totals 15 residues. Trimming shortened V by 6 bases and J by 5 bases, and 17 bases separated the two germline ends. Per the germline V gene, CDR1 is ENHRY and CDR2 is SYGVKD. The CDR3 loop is CAIRPQTRDNNEQFF. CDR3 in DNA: TGTGCCATCAGACCCCAGACTAGAGACAACAATGAGCAGTTCTTC.

CDR3 nucleotide sequence: TGTGCCAGCAGCTCCGGACTAGCGGGGGGCAATGAGCAGTTCTTC. It codes for CASSSGLAGGNEQFF. J is TRBJ2-1 and V is TRBV7-3; TRBD2 matches at 14 bases. The CDR3 consists of 15 residues. The germline CDR1 and CDR2 sequences are SGHTA and FQGTGA. The junction had 2 bases not matched to a gene; V was cut back by 4 bases and J by 6 bases. Together with reference TRBV7-3 and TRBJ2-1, the CDR3 gives the full variable domain: GAGVSQTPSNKVTEKGKYVELRCDPISGHTALYWYRQSLGQGPEFLIYFQGTGAADDSGLPNDRFFAVRPEGSVSTLKIQRTERGDSAVYLCASSSGLAGGNEQFFGPGTRLTVL.